These 5 T cell receptor beta chains share one sample of origin, sequenced in a study of response to subunit inactivated influenza vaccine (dated by TCRdb to 2016 to 2018). Per the publication, the time point label means: approximately 40 days after influenza vaccine administration. The library was prepared using RT-PCR. Data came from an Illumina HiSeq 2500. TCRdb passed the public sequencing reads through fastp at Q25 and MiXCR, retaining productive beta sequences. Entries are consolidated by CDR3 protein sequence, retaining the most common genes and DNA. Recorded for this sample are some 480,000 distinct CDR3 sequences; roughly 9.8% of them occurred a single time. Clones ranked in the top ten supply less than 15% of the sample. This specimen consisted of PBMCs from blood, obtained roughly 47 days after vaccination. Receptors originate from a man aged 50-59 years who received an inactivated influenza vaccine. Donor details come from another sample of the same person, matched by shared clones.

This clonotype was observed a few times. J is TRBJ2-3 and V is TRBV5-1; the D call may be TRBD1 or TRBD2 (5 bases each). The CDR3 runs 16 residues. Trimming shortened V by 3 bases and J by 0 bases, and 14 bases separated the two germline ends. CDR1 and CDR2 from the germline V gene are SGHRS and YFSETQ. The CDR3 DNA reads as TGCGCCAGCAGCTCCCACCGGGACCGTAGCACAGATACGCAGTATTTT. Translation gives CASSSHRDRSTDTQYF.

This clonotype was seen ten or more times. V gene TRBV7-6 combines with J gene TRBJ2-1; 9 bases are a match to TRBD2. This CDR3 is 16 amino acids long. From germline, CDR1 is SGHVS and CDR2 FNYEAQ. Trimming at V came to 2 bases and at J to 8 bases, leaving 10 bases not matched to a gene. CDR3 DNA: TGTGCCAGCAGCTTAATCGCTAGCGGGACCTTTGATGAGCAGTTCTTC. Amino acid sequence: CASSLIASGTFDEQFF.

V and J are TRBV18 and TRBJ1-5; D call uncertain. V was shortened by 3 bases and J by 3 bases, with 6 bases between the two germline ends. The CDR3 length is 13 residues. Germline values: CDR1 KGHSH, CDR2 LQKENI. The CDR3 DNA follows: TGTGCCAGCTCACCGAGCGACAATCAGCCCCAGCATTTT. Protein sequence: CASSPSDNQPQHF.

The chain uses TRBV7-9 and TRBJ2-3, with TRBD1 matching over 8 bases. Unmatched junction bases numbered 9, after V lost 4 bases and J lost 0 bases. The CDR3 loop spans 17 amino acids. Germline loops: CDR1 SEHNR, CDR2 FQNEAQ (reference sequence). The CDR3 region is CASSYPDRAGSTDTQYF. For the CDR3, the DNA is TGTGCCAGCAGCTACCCGGACAGGGCGGGGAGCACAGATACGCAGTATTTT.

The V call is TRBV24-1, the J call TRBJ2-7; 12 bases agree with TRBD1. Unmatched junction bases numbered 5, after V lost 4 bases and J lost 5 bases. Germline loops: CDR1 KGHDR, CDR2 SFDVKD. The CDR3 is made up of 15 amino acids. The CDR3 bases are TGTGCCACCAGTGAATCCGGGACAGGGGGCAACGAGCAGTACTTC. Translated: CATSESGTGGNEQYF.